The 31 T cell receptor beta chains reported below all come from one sample, sequenced in a study of blood T cells in healthy people across ages. Next came a second PCR, run for about 6 to 12 cycles, which used a sample-barcoded 5' primer along with a J-beta primer mix. TCRdb redid the calling of the 5' RACE reads with MiXCR, one entry per CDR3 protein. The data show around 1,800,000 distinct CDR3 sequences, with roughly two fifths seen just once and approximately 22% held by the top ten. Sample: blood. These receptors originate from a human donor in good health.

In the case of this clonotype: A read error may explain this, as a much larger clone is one base away. The rearrangement uses TRBV5-1 and TRBJ2-5; unclear D gene. The germline gives CDR1 SGHRS, CDR2 YFSETQ. The CDR3 runs to 13 residues. The CDR3 DNA reads as TGCGCCGGCAGCTTGGACCCGAGAGAGACCCAGTACTTC. As protein: CAGSLDPRETQYF.

The J gene is TRBJ2-7, the V gene TRBV7-9; D possibly corresponds to TRBD2 (7 bases). Germline values: CDR1 SEHNR, CDR2 FQNEAQ (reference sequence). Trimming took 5 bases from V and 2 from J, leaving 16 bases between them. The CDR3 loop spans 15 amino acids. CDR3 bases: TGTGCCAGCAGCCCCGGAGGGGGGGCGCCCTACGAGCAGTACTTC. It is translated as CASSPGGGAPYEQYF.

The chain couples TRBV7-8 to TRBJ2-3; 7 bases match TRBD1. The CDR3 totals 14 residues. Trimming at V came to 5 bases and at J to 8 bases, leaving 10 bases not matched to a gene. Looked up from germline, CDR1 is SGHVS and CDR2 is FQNEAQ. CDR3 in DNA: TGTGCCAGCAGCCCTAACAGGGGAGCAGGTACGCAGTATTTT. As protein: CASSPNRGAGTQYF.

The chain is built from TRBV20-1 and TRBJ1-1; D is perhaps TRBD1 (5 bases). Looked up from germline, CDR1 is DFQATT and CDR2 is SNEGSKA (reference sequence). This CDR3 comprises 13 residues. V was pared by 2 bases and J by 5 bases, with 12 bases between. CDR3 coding DNA: TGCAGTGCTAGATCTGGGGGGGGAACTGAAGCTTTCTTT. It yields the protein CSARSGGGTEAFF.

The CDR3 reads CASSLQKRYTSYNEQFF. In DNA form, the CDR3 reads TGTGCCAGCAGCCTACAGAAGCGATATACCTCCTACAATGAGCAGTTCTTC. The chain is built from TRBV11-2 and TRBJ2-1, with D uncertain. CDR1 SGHAT and CDR2 FQNNGV come from the germline V gene. The V end was cut by 5 bases, the J end by 0 bases, with 17 bases between. The CDR3 spans 17 residues. Filled out from reference TRBV11-2 and TRBJ2-1, the complete variable domain reads EAGVAQSPRYKIIEKRQSVAFWCNPISGHATLYWYQQILGQGPKLLIQFQNNGVVDDSQLPKDRFSAERLKGVDSTLKIQPAKLEDSAVYLCASSLQKRYTSYNEQFFGPGTRLTVL.

This clonotype was observed at least ten times. The chain is built from TRBV24-1 and TRBJ2-3; D gene unclear. The CDR3 loop spans 12 amino acids. Germline lookup yields CDR1 KGHDR and CDR2 SFDVKD. V lost 1 base to trimming and J lost 6 bases, with 4 bases between them. This CDR3 is CATSDFTDTQYF. CDR3 bases: TGTGCCACCAGTGATTTTACGGATACGCAGTATTTT.

The table lists this clonotype with a few counts. V gene TRBV12-3 or TRBV12-4 combines with J gene TRBJ2-7, with 8 nucleotides matching TRBD2. Unmatched junction bases numbered 6, after V lost 4 bases and J lost 1 base. The CDR3 covers 15 residues. CDR3 nucleotides: TGTGCCAGCAGTTCCCGCGGGGGGTGGTCCTACGAGCAGTACTTC. Protein sequence: CASSSRGGWSYEQYF.

The table lists this clonotype with a few counts. The V and J genes are TRBV15 and TRBJ1-5; D ambiguous. In germline, CDR1 is LNHNV, CDR2 YYDKDF (reference sequence). The CDR3 consists of 12 residues. The V gene lost 8 bases and the J gene lost 3 bases, with 8 bases spanning the gap. The CDR3 coding sequence is TGTGCCACCGGCGGGTACAATCAGCCCCAGCATTTT. It specifies CATGGYNQPQHF.

There are a few counts of this clonotype. V is TRBV7-9 and J is TRBJ1-4; D remains unclear. Germline-derived CDR1 and CDR2 are SEHNR and FQNEAQ (reference sequence). CDR3 size: 14 residues. V lost 4 bases, J lost 11 bases, and 17 bases lay in between. This CDR3 is CASSSTSDFGKLFF. The DNA of the CDR3 is TGTGCCAGCAGCTCCACTTCGGACTTCGGGAAACTGTTTTTT.

This rearrangement joins TRBV20-1 to TRBJ1-5, with D perhaps TRBD1 (5 bases). The CDR3 length is 15 residues. Germline V gene data show CDR1 as DFQATT and CDR2 as SNEGSKA (reference sequence). With 0 bases removed from V and 4 bases from J, the gap between germline ends came to 13 bases. CDR3 in DNA: TGCAGTGCTAGAGAGGGGGGGGGACGGAATCAGCCCCAGCATTTT. Translation gives CSAREGGGRNQPQHF.

The chain joins TRBV5-5 to TRBJ1-1, with D uncertain. Germline V gene lookup returns CDR1 SGHKS and CDR2 YYEKEE (reference sequence). Trimming took off 4 bases at V and 1 base at J, with 11 bases between the two ends. The CDR3 spans 14 residues. The CDR3 sequence is CASSPRIRNTEAFF. The CDR3 DNA sequence: TGTGCCAGCAGCCCACGTATAAGGAACACTGAAGCTTTCTTT. The full variable domain, with the rest looked up from reference TRBV5-5 and TRBJ1-1, is DAGVTQSPTHLIKTRGQQVTLRCSPISGHKSVSWYQQVLGQGPQFIFQYYEKEERGRGNFPDRFSARQFPNYSSELNVNALLLGDSALYLCASSPRIRNTEAFFGQGTRLTVV.

This clonotype has more than one count but fewer than ten. This chain joins TRBV29-1 and TRBJ2-5; D is ambiguous. The better agreement between TRBJ2-7 and the DNA end casts doubt on the J call. The CDR3 is 13 residues long. Germline values: CDR1 SQVTM, CDR2 ANQGSEA. The DNA for the CDR3 is TGCAGCGTCGTGGTCTCACGGGCCTACGAGCAGTACTTC. It specifies CSVVVSRAYEQYF.

At least ten counts were recorded for this clonotype. The rearrangement links TRBV7-2 to TRBJ2-4, with a possible D match to TRBD1 (6 bases). Germline V gives CDR1 SGHTA, CDR2 FQGNSA. This CDR3 is 13 amino acids long. V shed 4 bases and J shed 6 bases, with 10 bases lying between them. The CDR3 is CASSSGTLNIQYF. The CDR3 DNA is TGTGCCAGCAGCTCAGGGACACTAAACATTCAGTACTTC.

The chain combines TRBV12-3 or TRBV12-4 with TRBJ1-2, with D tentatively TRBD1 (5 bases). The V and J ends lost 7 bases and 4 bases respectively, with 13 bases between them. The CDR3 length is 13 residues. The CDR3 spells CASTRDLPYGYTF. The DNA of the CDR3 is TGTGCCAGCACCCGGGACCTCCCCTATGGCTACACCTTC.

V and J are TRBV16 and TRBJ2-7, with D unresolved. The CDR3 runs 15 residues. The V end lost 2 bases, the J end lost 4 bases, and 15 bases lay between the germline ends. Germline CDR1 is KGHSY and CDR2 is FQNENV. CDR3 protein: CASSQETGYLYEQYF. In DNA form, the CDR3 reads TGTGCCAGCAGCCAAGAAACTGGTTACCTTTACGAGCAGTACTTC.

The chain joins TRBV20-1 to TRBJ2-1; 9 nucleotides line up with TRBD2. Germline V gene data show CDR1 as DFQATT and CDR2 as SNEGSKA (reference sequence). The trim removed 4 bases at V and 0 bases at J, leaving 7 bases unmatched. The CDR3 extends over 16 amino acids. The CDR3 DNA sequence: TGCAGTGCTATACAGCGGGGGGTGAGCTCCTACAATGAGCAGTTCTTC. It encodes CSAIQRGVSSYNEQFF.

This clonotype has more than one count but fewer than ten. This rearrangement joins TRBV12-3 or TRBV12-4 to TRBJ1-2; D ambiguous. The CDR3 sequence is 14 residues long. V lost 0 bases to trimming and J lost 4 bases, with 9 bases between them. CDR3 residues: CASSLAPGPYGYTF. CDR3 nucleotides: TGTGCCAGCAGTTTAGCCCCAGGACCCTATGGCTACACCTTC.

This clonotype was observed a few times. The chain recombines TRBV12-3 or TRBV12-4 with TRBJ2-1, with a weak D call TRBD2 (7 bases). Trimming took 5 bases from V and 6 from J, leaving 26 bases between them. The CDR3 has 18 amino acids. The CDR3 spells CASSPRLAGGGHGNEQFF. In DNA, the CDR3 is TGTGCCAGCAGTCCCAGACTAGCTGGAGGGGGGCATGGCAATGAGCAGTTCTTC.

Many counts were recorded for this clonotype. The chain employs TRBV12-3 or TRBV12-4 and TRBJ2-3, with D unclear. This CDR3 has 11 amino acids. V lost 6 bases to trimming and J lost 5 bases, with 6 bases between them. The CDR3 sequence: CASSFLDTQYF. CDR3 coding DNA: TGTGCCAGCAGCTTTTTAGATACGCAGTATTTT.

In this sample, this clonotype turned up a few times. The chain uses TRBV12-3 or TRBV12-4 and TRBJ2-1; TRBD2 matches at 11 bases. This CDR3 has 16 amino acids. V was pared by 3 bases and J by 9 bases, with 10 bases of the junction left unmatched. CDR3 in DNA: TGTGCCAGCAGTTTTTTGGTAGCGGGGGGGTTCGGTGAGCAGTTCTTC. This codes for CASSFLVAGGFGEQFF.

This clonotype was seen more than once but under ten times. The chain uses TRBV6-5 and TRBJ2-3; no reliable D call. Trimming took off 5 bases at V and 3 bases at J, with 15 bases between the two ends. Germline assignment: CDR1 MNHEY and CDR2 SVGAGI. The CDR3 is 15 amino acids. The CDR3 DNA sequence: TGTGCCAGCAGTCCCCAACTACGACGGACAGATACGCAGTATTTT. This translates into CASSPQLRRTDTQYF.

In its sample, this clonotype was seen a few times. This chain uses TRBV10-3 with TRBJ2-1; D not resolved. V dropped 8 bases and J dropped 10 bases, with 12 bases sitting between them. The CDR3 has 11 residues. Germline V gene sequence: CDR1 ENHRY, CDR2 SYGVKD. The CDR3: CAIAAEYEQFF. Written as DNA, the CDR3 is TGTGCCATCGCCGCGGAGTACGAGCAGTTCTTC.

V and J are TRBV7-9 and TRBJ2-1, with D uncertain. V lost 4 bases and J 3 bases, leaving 10 bases between the germline ends. Germline CDR1 SEHNR, CDR2 FQNEAQ (reference sequence). The CDR3 has 14 residues. The CDR3: CASSSYGFYNEQFF. The CDR3 DNA reads as TGTGCCAGCAGCTCGTACGGATTCTACAATGAGCAGTTCTTC.

The chain carries TRBV6-5 and TRBJ1-6; no clear D. Between the trimmed V and J ends, which lost 9 bases and 9 bases, there was a span of 15 bases. Looked up from germline, CDR1 is MNHEY and CDR2 is SVGAGI. The CDR3 sequence is 13 residues long. The CDR3 loop reads CASRETYGSPLHF. The CDR3 DNA reads TGTGCCAGTCGGGAGACCTACGGTTCACCCCTCCACTTT.

V usage is TRBV20-1 and J usage is TRBJ2-1, with 10 bases lining up with TRBD2. After removal of 3 bases from V and 6 bases from J, the junction contained 8 bases not matched to a gene. This CDR3 has 15 amino acids. The germline CDR1 and CDR2 sequences are DFQATT and SNEGSKA (reference sequence). CDR3 region: CSASDPSGGINEQFF. CDR3 DNA sequence: TGCAGTGCTAGTGATCCTAGCGGGGGTATCAATGAGCAGTTCTTC.

This chain joins TRBV11-3 and TRBJ1-6; 9 bases are shared with TRBD1. The CDR3 is 16 amino acids. With 5 bases clipped from V and 9 bases from J, the junction kept 11 bases outside the gene matches. Germline CDR1 SGHNT, CDR2 YENEEA. The DNA of the CDR3 is TGTGCCAGCAGCCACAACCCACCGGGACAGGGTTCACCCCTCCACTTT. Encoded protein: CASSHNPPGQGSPLHF.

V is TRBV29-1 and J is TRBJ2-1, with D perhaps assigned TRBD1 or TRBD2 (6 bases each). V lost 6 bases and J 6 bases, leaving 18 bases between the germline ends. The germline gives CDR1 SQVTM, CDR2 ANQGSEA. The CDR3 has 14 amino acids. In nucleotides, the CDR3 is TGCAGCGTGGGTCGGGGGCTAGGATGCAATGAGCAGTTCTTC. The encoded protein is CSVGRGLGCNEQFF.

The table lists this clonotype with a few counts. The genes are TRBV4-3 and TRBJ2-7, with D perhaps being TRBD1 or TRBD2 (5 bases each). The CDR3 is 15 amino acids. Germline V lookup: CDR1 LGHNA, CDR2 YSLEER. V was pared by 0 bases and J by 3 bases, with 12 bases between. For the CDR3, the DNA is TGCGCCAGCAGCCAAGATCCGGGACGGTTCTACGAGCAGTACTTC. As protein: CASSQDPGRFYEQYF.

This chain joins TRBV9 and TRBJ2-3; TRBD2 matches at 14 bases. The CDR3 has 18 amino acids. Germline V CDR1 and CDR2: SGDLS, YYNGEE. With 3 bases clipped from V and 1 base from J, the junction kept 7 bases outside the gene matches. CDR3: CASSAGTSGGLGTDTQYF. DNA of the CDR3: TGTGCCAGCAGCGCCGGGACTAGCGGGGGATTGGGCACAGATACGCAGTATTTT.

With regard to this clonotype: A much larger clonotype is one base distant, so this may be a read error. The genes are TRBV24-1 and TRBJ2-1, with D possibly TRBD1 on 7 matching bases. CDR1 is KGHDR and CDR2 is SFDVKD in the germline V gene. V was pared by 4 bases and J by 5 bases, with 11 bases between. This CDR3 comprises 14 residues. CDR3 region: CATSEAGGHNEQFF. CDR3 DNA sequence: TGTGCCACCAGTGAAGCAGGGGGGCACAATGAGCAGTTCTTC.

This chain links TRBV18 with TRBJ2-3, with D perhaps TRBD1 (5 bases). V was pared by 3 bases and J by 0 bases, with 10 bases between. From germline, CDR1 is KGHSH and CDR2 LQKENI. CDR3 length: 15 residues. For the CDR3, the DNA is TGTGCCAGCTCACCCAGGACATCTAGCACAGATACGCAGTATTTT. Residues: CASSPRTSSTDTQYF.